Listed below are T cell receptor beta chains from one sample, sequenced in a study of blood T cell repertoires in COVID-19. Here immunoSEQ multiplex PCR was the method, and the copy in TCRdb shows in-frame clones only, minus some. This repertoire shows about 190,000 clones, around 80% found once; its top ten account for about 13%. The sequencing input was peripheral blood. The receptors were gathered from a man aged 45 to 65 who had recovered from COVID-19. The CDR3 runs from the conserved cysteine through the conserved F or W. Each record gives: V gene, clone size, D gene, J gene, CDR3 length, CDR3 DNA, CDR3 protein. A D gene is named only where the DNA matches it firmly. Some rows have no size entry. The others give once, few or many, or a class for an expanded clone.

V gene: TRBV19; clone size: few; D gene: TRBD2; J gene: TRBJ2-1; CDR3 length: 13; CDR3 DNA: TGTGCCAGTAGTATTACTAGCGGGACCGAGCAGTTCTTC; CDR3 protein: CASSITSGTEQFF
V gene: TRBV12-3/TRBV12-4; clone size: .; D gene: .; J gene: TRBJ2-3; CDR3 length: 13; CDR3 DNA: TGTGCCAGCAGTTGGGACTCCTCAGATACGCAGTATTTT; CDR3 protein: CASSWDSSDTQYF
V gene: TRBV19; clone size: few; D gene: TRBD2; J gene: TRBJ2-7; CDR3 length: 17; CDR3 DNA: TGTGCCAGTAGTGCCCTATATAGCGGGAGTGGATCCTACGAGCAGTACTTC; CDR3 protein: CASSALYSGSGSYEQYF
V gene: TRBV3-1/TRBV3-2; clone size: .; D gene: .; J gene: TRBJ2-3; CDR3 length: 14; CDR3 DNA: TGTGCCAGCAGCCACACAGGGGGGGCAGATACGCAGTATTTT; CDR3 protein: CASSHTGGADTQYF
V gene: TRBV28; clone size: .; D gene: TRBD1; J gene: TRBJ2-1; CDR3 length: 14; CDR3 DNA: TGTGCCAGCAGCGCGACCGGGACAGTTAGGGAGCAGTTCTTC; CDR3 protein: CASSATGTVREQFF
V gene: TRBV27; clone size: .; D gene: .; J gene: TRBJ1-1; CDR3 length: 14; CDR3 DNA: TGTGCCAGCAGTTTAAATCGAGGGAACACTGAAGCTTTCTTT; CDR3 protein: CASSLNRGNTEAFF
V gene: TRBV5-1; clone size: .; D gene: .; J gene: TRBJ2-1; CDR3 length: 15; CDR3 DNA: TGCGCCAGCAGCCCGCTAGGGGGATCCGTCAATGAGCAGTTCTTC; CDR3 protein: CASSPLGGSVNEQFF
V gene: TRBV7-3; clone size: once; D gene: .; J gene: TRBJ2-5; CDR3 length: 13; CDR3 DNA: TGTGCCAGCAGCTTAATATCGGAGGGGACCCAGTACTTC; CDR3 protein: CASSLISEGTQYF
V gene: TRBV6-1; clone size: few; D gene: .; J gene: TRBJ1-1; CDR3 length: 16; CDR3 DNA: TGTGCCAGCAGTGATCGTAGAAGGGGCCCAAACACTGAAGCTTTCTTT; CDR3 protein: CASSDRRRGPNTEAFF
V gene: TRBV12-3/TRBV12-4; clone size: .; D gene: .; J gene: TRBJ1-1; CDR3 length: 13; CDR3 DNA: TGTGCCAGCAGACGGACAAGGGACACTGAAGCTTTCTTT; CDR3 protein: CASRRTRDTEAFF
V gene: TRBV24-1; clone size: .; D gene: TRBD2; J gene: TRBJ2-7; CDR3 length: 17; CDR3 DNA: TGTGCCACCAGTGATCGGACTAGCGGGAGGGCTCGGGGAGAGCAGTACTTC; CDR3 protein: CATSDRTSGRARGEQYF
V gene: TRBV6-1; clone size: .; D gene: TRBD1; J gene: TRBJ2-1; CDR3 length: 15; CDR3 DNA: TGTGCCAGCAGTGATAGGGACAGGGGGCTGAATGAGCAGTTCTTC; CDR3 protein: CASSDRDRGLNEQFF
V gene: TRBV19; clone size: .; D gene: TRBD1; J gene: TRBJ2-1; CDR3 length: 15; CDR3 DNA: TGTGCCAGTAGTATAGAGGGACAGGTCCTTAATGAGCAGTTCTTC; CDR3 protein: CASSIEGQVLNEQFF
V gene: TRBV6-5; clone size: once; D gene: TRBD1; J gene: TRBJ2-5; CDR3 length: 15; CDR3 DNA: TGTGCCAGCAGTTACTCATCGGACAGGTCCAAGACCCAGTACTTC; CDR3 protein: CASSYSSDRSKTQYF
V gene: TRBV7-8; clone size: .; D gene: .; J gene: TRBJ2-5; CDR3 length: 13; CDR3 DNA: TGTGCCAGCACACCTTTACTTAAAGAGACCCAGTACTTC; CDR3 protein: CASTPLLKETQYF
V gene: TRBV3-1/TRBV3-2; clone size: few; D gene: TRBD1; J gene: TRBJ1-2; CDR3 length: 14; CDR3 DNA: TGTGCCAGCAGCCAGGGACAGGGAACCCATGGCTACACCTTC; CDR3 protein: CASSQGQGTHGYTF
V gene: TRBV5-4; clone size: .; D gene: .; J gene: TRBJ1-6; CDR3 length: 19; CDR3 DNA: TGTGCCAGCAGCTTGTTAGAGGCAACGTTTAACCCGCATAATTCACCCCTCCACTTT; CDR3 protein: CASSLLEATFNPHNSPLHF
V gene: TRBV7-8; clone size: .; D gene: TRBD2; J gene: TRBJ2-2; CDR3 length: 18; CDR3 DNA: TGTGCCAGCAGCTTAGGAACTAGCGGGAGAGTGAACACCGGGGAGCTGTTTTTT; CDR3 protein: CASSLGTSGRVNTGELFF
V gene: TRBV2; clone size: .; D gene: TRBD1; J gene: TRBJ1-1; CDR3 length: 14; CDR3 DNA: TGTGCCAGCGGGCGACAGGGGGCCGGATCTGAAGCTTTCTTT; CDR3 protein: CASGRQGAGSEAFF